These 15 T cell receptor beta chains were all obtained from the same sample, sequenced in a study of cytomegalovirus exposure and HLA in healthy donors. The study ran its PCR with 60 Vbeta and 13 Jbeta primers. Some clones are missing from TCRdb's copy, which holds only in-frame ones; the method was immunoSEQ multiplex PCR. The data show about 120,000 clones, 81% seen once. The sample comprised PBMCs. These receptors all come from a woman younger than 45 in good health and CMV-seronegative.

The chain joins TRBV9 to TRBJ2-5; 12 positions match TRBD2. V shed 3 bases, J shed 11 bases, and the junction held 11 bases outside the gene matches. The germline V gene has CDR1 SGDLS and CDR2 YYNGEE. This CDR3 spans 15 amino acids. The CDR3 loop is CASSAGGLAGGEQYF. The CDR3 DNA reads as TGTGCCAGCAGCGCGGGGGGACTAGCGGGCGGTGAGCAGTACTTC.

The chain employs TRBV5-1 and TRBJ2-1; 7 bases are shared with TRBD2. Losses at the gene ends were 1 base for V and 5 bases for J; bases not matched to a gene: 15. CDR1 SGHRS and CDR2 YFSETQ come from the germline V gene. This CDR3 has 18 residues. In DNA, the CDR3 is TGCGCCAGCAGCTTGATTGGAGGTCCTGGGAGGGATCACAATGAGCAGTTCTTC. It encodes CASSLIGGPGRDHNEQFF.

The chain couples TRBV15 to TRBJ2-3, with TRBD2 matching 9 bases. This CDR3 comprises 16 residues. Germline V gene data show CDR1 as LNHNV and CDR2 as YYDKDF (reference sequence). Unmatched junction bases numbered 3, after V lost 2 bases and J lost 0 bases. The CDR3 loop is CATSRTREGSTDTQYF. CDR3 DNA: TGTGCCACCAGCAGAACGCGGGAGGGTAGCACAGATACGCAGTATTTT.

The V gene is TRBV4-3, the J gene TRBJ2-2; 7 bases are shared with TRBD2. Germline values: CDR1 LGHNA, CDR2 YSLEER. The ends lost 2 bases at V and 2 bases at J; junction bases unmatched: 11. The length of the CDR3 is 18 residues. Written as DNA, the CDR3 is TGCGCCAGCAGCCAAACCCCCCGGACTAGGCCAAACACCGGGGAGCTGTTTTTT. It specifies CASSQTPRTRPNTGELFF.

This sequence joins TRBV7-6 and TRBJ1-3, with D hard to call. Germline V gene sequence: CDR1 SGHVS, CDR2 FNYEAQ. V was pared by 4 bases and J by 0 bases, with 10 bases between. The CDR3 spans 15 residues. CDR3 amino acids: CASSSGSPSGNTIYF. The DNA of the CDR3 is TGTGCCAGCAGCTCAGGCTCGCCCTCTGGAAACACCATATATTTT.

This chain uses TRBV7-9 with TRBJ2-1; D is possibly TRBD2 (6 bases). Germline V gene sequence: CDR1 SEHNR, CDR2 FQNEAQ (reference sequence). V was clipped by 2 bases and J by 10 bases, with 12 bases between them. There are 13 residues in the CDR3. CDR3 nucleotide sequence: TGTGCCAGCAGCTTATCGGGTAGCGGAGAGCAGTTCTTC. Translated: CASSLSGSGEQFF.

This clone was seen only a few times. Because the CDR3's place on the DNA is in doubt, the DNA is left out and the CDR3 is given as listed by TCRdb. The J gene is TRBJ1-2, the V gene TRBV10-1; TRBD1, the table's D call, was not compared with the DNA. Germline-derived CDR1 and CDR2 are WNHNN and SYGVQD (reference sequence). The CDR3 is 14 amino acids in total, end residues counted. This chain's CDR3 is CASSSSGQGDGYTF.

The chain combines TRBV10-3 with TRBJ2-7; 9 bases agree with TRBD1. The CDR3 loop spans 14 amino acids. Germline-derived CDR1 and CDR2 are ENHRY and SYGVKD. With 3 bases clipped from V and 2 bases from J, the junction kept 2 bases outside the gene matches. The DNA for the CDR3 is TGTGCCATCAGTGAACGGACAGGGGCCTACGAGCAGTACTTC. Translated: CAISERTGAYEQYF.

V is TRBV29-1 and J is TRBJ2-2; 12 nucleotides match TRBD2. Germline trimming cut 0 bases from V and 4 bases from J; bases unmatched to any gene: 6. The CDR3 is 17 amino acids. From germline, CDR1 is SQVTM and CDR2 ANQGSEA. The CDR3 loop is CSVEEPSGRGVTGELFF. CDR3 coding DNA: TGCAGCGTTGAAGAACCTAGCGGGAGGGGGGTCACCGGGGAGCTGTTTTTT.

The CDR3 region is CASSPPGLGGGGELFF. The CDR3 DNA sequence: TGTGCCAGCAGTCCTCCGGGACTAGGGGGAGGCGGGGAGCTGTTTTTT. The chain is built from TRBV27 and TRBJ2-2, with 8 bases matching TRBD2. CDR1 is MNHEY, CDR2 SMNVEV, per germline (reference sequence). The junction had 12 bases not matched to a gene; V was cut back by 5 bases and J by 7 bases. The CDR3 runs to 16 residues.

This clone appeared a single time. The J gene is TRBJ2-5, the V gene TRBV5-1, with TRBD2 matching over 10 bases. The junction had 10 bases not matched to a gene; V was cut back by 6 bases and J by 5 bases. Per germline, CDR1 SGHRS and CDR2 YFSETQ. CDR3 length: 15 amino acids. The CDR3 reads CASKSSGSLGETQYF. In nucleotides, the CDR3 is TGCGCCAGCAAGTCTAGCGGGAGTTTGGGGGAGACCCAGTACTTC.

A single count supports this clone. The CDR3 reads CASSGAGTSVHEQYF. CDR3 in DNA: TGTGCCAGCAGCGGCGCCGGGACTAGCGTCCACGAGCAGTACTTC. The V call is TRBV11-2, the J call TRBJ2-7; TRBD2 matches 10 bases. This CDR3 is built from 15 residues. Germline values: CDR1 SGHAT, CDR2 FQNNGV. V dropped 5 bases and J dropped 5; count of bases not matched to a gene: 9.

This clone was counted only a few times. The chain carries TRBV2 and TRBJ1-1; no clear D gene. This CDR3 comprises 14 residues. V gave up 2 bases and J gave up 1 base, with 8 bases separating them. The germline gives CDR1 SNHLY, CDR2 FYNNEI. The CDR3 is CASSELAGNTEAFF. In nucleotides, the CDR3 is TGTGCCAGCAGTGAATTGGCAGGGAACACTGAAGCTTTCTTT.

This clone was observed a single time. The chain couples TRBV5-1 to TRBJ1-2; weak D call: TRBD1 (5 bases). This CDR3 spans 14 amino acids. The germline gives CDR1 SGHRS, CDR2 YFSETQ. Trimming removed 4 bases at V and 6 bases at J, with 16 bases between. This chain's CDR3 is CASSPRRGVDGYTF. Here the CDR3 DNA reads TGCGCCAGCAGCCCACGGCGGGGGGTGGATGGCTACACCTTC. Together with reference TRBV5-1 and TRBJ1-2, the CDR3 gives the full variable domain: KAGVTQTPRYLIKTRGQQVTLSCSPISGHRSVSWYQQTPGQGLQFLFEYFSETQRNKGNFPGRFSGRQFSNSRSEMNVSTLELGDSALYLCASSPRRGVDGYTFGSGTRLTVV.

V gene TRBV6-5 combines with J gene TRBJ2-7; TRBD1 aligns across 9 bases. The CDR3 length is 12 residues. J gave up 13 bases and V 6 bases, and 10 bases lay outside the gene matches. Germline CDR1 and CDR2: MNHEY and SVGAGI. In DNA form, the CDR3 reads TGTGCCAGCAGCTTGAACAGGGGGCGCACTTACTTC. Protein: CASSLNRGRTYF.